This T cell receptor (beta chain) was recorded in a study of control samples from healthy donors and cancer patients. The method was immunoSEQ multiplex PCR; TCRdb's version includes in-frame clones alone and lacks a portion of them. This table holds approximately 120,000 clones, roughly 91% found once. The CDR3 covers 17 residues. The germline V gene has CDR1 MNHNS and CDR2 SASEGT. Trimming at V came to 2 bases and at J to 8 bases, leaving 14 bases not matched to a gene. The chain recombines TRBV6-1 with TRBJ2-1; 8 bases line up with TRBD2. Sequencing was performed on blood. This TCR derives from a woman in her fifties or sixties in good health. The CDR3 reads CASSENPTLGGGYEQFF. The CDR3 nucleotides read TGTGCCAGCAGTGAAAACCCCACCCTGGGCGGGGGGTATGAGCAGTTCTTC.